A selection of T cell receptor beta chains follows, all from one sample in a study of metastatic and nonmetastatic thyroid tumors. MiXCR re-clonotyped the PCR reads for TCRdb. The data show roughly 16,000 clones, roughly 23% seen once. The sample was adjacent normal tissue. The receptors were gathered from a female donor with papillary thyroid cancer or a benign thyroid nodule (not recorded which). Some clones in this sample may be carry-over from other donors' samples. CDR3s include the opening cysteine and the closing phenylalanine or tryptophan. Each record gives: D gene, J gene, clone size, V gene, CDR3 protein, CDR3 DNA. D genes are given only for firm matches. Only part of the rows carry a size: once, few, many, or a class if the clone is expanded.

TRBD1 | TRBJ1-5 | few | TRBV6-5 | CASSYSGTGGNQPQHF | TGTGCCAGCAGTTACTCCGGGACAGGTGGCAATCAGCCCCAGCATTTT
TRBD2 | TRBJ2-1 | few | TRBV6-1 | CASSDPGLHHNEQFF | TGTGCCAGCAGTGATCCGGGACTACACCACAATGAGCAGTTCTTC
NA | TRBJ2-7 | NA | TRBV6-5 | CASSYSRRGNYEQYF | TGTGCCAGCAGTTACTCGAGAAGGGGAAACTACGAGCAGTACTTC
NA | TRBJ1-1 | NA | TRBV7-6 | CALPRMNTEAFF | TGTGCCCTACCCAGAATGAACACTGAAGCTTTCTTT
NA | TRBJ2-2 | few | TRBV6-2/TRBV6-3 | CASSYSGPYTGELFF | TGTGCCAGCAGTTACTCCGGGCCATACACCGGGGAGCTGTTTTTT
TRBD1 | TRBJ1-3 | NA | TRBV7-9 | CASRGDREGNTIYF | TGTGCCAGCAGGGGGGACAGGGAAGGCAACACCATATATTTT
TRBD1 | TRBJ2-2 | few | TRBV6-1 | CASGSRGRNTGELFF | TGTGCCAGCGGATCCAGGGGGCGGAACACCGGGGAGCTGTTTTTT
TRBD1 | TRBJ1-3 | NA | TRBV6-1 | CASSASAARGGNTIYF | TGTGCCAGCAGTGCTTCGGCAGCCAGGGGGGGAAACACCATATATTTT
TRBD2 | TRBJ2-3 | NA | TRBV11-2 | CASSPRTSGSIDTQYF | TGTGCCAGCAGCCCAAGGACTAGCGGGAGTATAGATACGCAGTATTTT
NA | TRBJ2-2 | few | TRBV9 | CASSVGEYTGELFF | TGTGCCAGCAGCGTAGGCGAATACACCGGGGAGCTGTTTTTT
TRBD2 | TRBJ2-1 | NA | TRBV20-1 | CSAEPGLAGDEQFF | TGCAGTGCCGAACCGGGACTAGCGGGCGATGAGCAGTTCTTC
NA | TRBJ2-7 | NA | TRBV6-2/TRBV6-3 | CASSYQFYGYEQYF | TGTGCCAGCAGTTACCAGTTTTACGGCTACGAGCAGTACTTC
TRBD1 | TRBJ1-2 | NA | TRBV5-1 | CASSPGQGIGGYTF | TGCGCCAGCAGCCCGGGACAGGGGATAGGTGGCTACACCTTC
TRBD2 | TRBJ2-5 | NA | TRBV27 | CASSWATSGELETQYF | TGTGCCAGCAGTTGGGCGACTAGCGGTGAGCTAGAGACCCAGTACTTC
NA | TRBJ2-7 | NA | TRBV20-1 | CSASLQGHEQYF | TGCAGTGCTAGCTTACAGGGTCACGAGCAGTACTTC
NA | TRBJ1-5 | NA | TRBV5-1 | CASSLAYGLGQPQHF | TGCGCCAGCAGCTTGGCCTATGGTTTAGGTCAGCCCCAGCATTTT
NA | TRBJ1-3 | few | TRBV6-1 | CASTRQSSGNTIYF | TGTGCCAGCACAAGACAGAGCTCTGGAAACACCATATATTTT
NA | TRBJ2-2 | NA | TRBV27 | CASSFPNTGELVF | TGTGCCAGCAGTTTCCCGAACACCGGGGAGCTGGTTTTT
TRBD1 | TRBJ2-7 | NA | TRBV20-1 | CSARVQGGTREQYF | TGCAGTGCTAGAGTACAGGGGGGAACGAGGGAGCAGTACTTC
NA | TRBJ2-7 | NA | TRBV12-3/TRBV12-4 | CASSSSCRRNEQYF | TGTGCCAGCAGTTCCTCATGCAGAAGAAACGAGCAGTACTTC
NA | TRBJ1-1 | few | TRBV19 | CASSRQPNTEAFF | TGTGCCAGTAGCCGACAGCCGAACACTGAAGCTTTCTTT
NA | TRBJ2-1 | few | TRBV6-6 | CASSYGGSRGIYEQFF | TGTGCCAGCAGTTACGGGGGGTCCAGGGGGATATATGAGCAGTTCTTC
NA | TRBJ2-7 | large | TRBV6-1 | CASSEEPGGSYEQYF | TGTGCCAGCAGTGAAGAGCCAGGGGGGTCCTACGAGCAGTACTTC
TRBD2 | TRBJ2-3 | NA | TRBV20-1 | CSAGRIESIGGRVVDTQYF | TGCAGTGCGGGAAGAATCGAATCCATTGGCGGGAGGGTCGTAGATACGCAGTATTTT